One and the same sample provided the 21 T cell receptor beta chains below, sequenced in a study of T cell responses to AZD1222 COVID-19 vaccine (dated by TCRdb to the early 2020s). The sample's time point label is to be understood as: about 28 days (+/-7) after the second vaccine dose. Library preparation employed the immunoSEQ multiplex PCR assay. Here the immuneACCESS table is served through TCRdb, limited to in-frame sequences with V and J called. Missing clones are a known gap in these copies; in checked studies unresolved V genes cover under half, and the rest lacks a known reason. This sample comprises tens of thousands of clones, around 90% of them detected only once. Approximately 2.5% of the sample lies in the top ten. The starting material was peripheral blood, obtained 28 days after the second AZD1222 dose. These receptors came from an adult who received the AZD1222 COVID-19 vaccine.

In regard to this clone: At one boundary the junction diverges from the germline segment, which might be a read error. The rearrangement uses TRBV9 and TRBJ1-2; unclear D gene. In germline, CDR1 is SGDLS, CDR2 YYNGEE. The CDR3 is made up of 13 amino acids. CDR3 bases: TGTGCCAGCAGCGTATGGGAGACGGCGGAGCAGAGCTTC. It yields the protein CASSVWETAEQSF. Together with reference TRBV9 and TRBJ1-2, the CDR3 gives the full variable domain: DSGVTQTPKHLITATGQRVTLRCSPRSGDLSVYWYQQSLDQGLQFLIQYYNGEERAKGNILERFSAQQFPDLHSELNLSSLELGDSALYFCASSVWETAEQSFGSGTRLTVV.

The J gene is TRBJ2-1, the V gene TRBV19; TRBD2 aligns across 8 bases. The CDR3 length is 15 residues. The ends lost 6 bases at V and 8 bases at J; junction bases unmatched: 12. Germline assignment: CDR1 LNHDA and CDR2 SQIVND (reference sequence). Written as DNA, the CDR3 is TGTGCCAGTAGGGGAGCGGGAGAGATATGGGATGAGCAGTTCTTC. As protein: CASRGAGEIWDEQFF.

V and J are TRBV24-1 and TRBJ2-2; D may be TRBD2 (6 bases). The V end was cut by 4 bases, the J end by 7 bases, with 18 bases between. The germline V gene encodes CDR1 KGHDR and CDR2 SFDVKD. This CDR3 is 16 amino acids long. Here the CDR3 DNA reads TGTGCCACCAGTGACCCAGATGCGGGGAGGAGCGGGGAGCTGTTTTTT. Amino acids: CATSDPDAGRSGELFF.

This chain connects TRBV30 to TRBJ1-6; D is unresolved. Looked up from germline, CDR1 is GTSNPN and CDR2 is SVGIG (reference sequence). CDR3 size: 15 residues. Trimming stripped 2 bases from V and 7 bases from J, with 15 bases between. CDR3 region: CAWSLGSLGNSPLHF. The CDR3 nucleotides are TGTGCCTGGAGTCTGGGGTCCCTGGGGAATTCACCCCTCCACTTT. The full variable domain, its missing parts supplied by reference TRBV30 and TRBJ1-6, is SQTIHQWPATLVQPVGSPLSLECTVEGTSNPNLYWYRQAAGRGLQLLFYSVGIGQISSEVPQNLSASRPQDRQFILSSKKLLLSDSGFYLCAWSLGSLGNSPLHFGNGTRLTVT.

V and J are TRBV27 and TRBJ2-5; D is perhaps TRBD1 (6 bases). The CDR3 covers 14 residues. CDR1 and CDR2 (germline): MNHEY, SMNVEV (reference sequence). Between the trimmed V and J ends, which lost 3 bases and 3 bases, there was a span of 11 bases. The CDR3: CASSFRQAKETQYF. The CDR3 bases are TGTGCCAGCAGTTTCAGACAGGCAAAAGAGACCCAGTACTTC.

Here the CDR3 reads CASSPPDRHGYTF. Written as DNA, the CDR3 is TGTGCCAGCAGTCCCCCTGACAGACATGGCTACACCTTC. The chain employs TRBV6-1 and TRBJ1-2, with D maybe TRBD1 (5 bases). CDR3 length: 13 residues. CDR1 is MNHNS, CDR2 SASEGT, per germline. The germline V and J ends were trimmed by 5 bases and 6 bases, with 13 bases remaining between them.

The genes are TRBV7-6 and TRBJ2-7, with D perhaps matching TRBD1 or TRBD2 (6 bases each). In germline, CDR1 is SGHVS, CDR2 FNYEAQ. The length of the CDR3 is 15 residues. V lost 3 bases to trimming and J lost 4 bases, with 16 bases between them. The CDR3: CASSFVAEGVYEQYF. DNA for the CDR3: TGTGCCAGCAGCTTCGTCGCGGAGGGGGTATACGAGCAGTACTTC. Full variable domain (outside the CDR3, taken from reference TRBV7-6 and TRBJ2-7): GAGVSQSPRYKVTKRGQDVALRCDPISGHVSLYWYRQALGQGPEFLTYFNYEAQQDKSGLPNDRFSAERPEGSISTLTIQRTEQRDSAMYRCASSFVAEGVYEQYFGPGTRLTVT.

This chain connects TRBV2 to TRBJ1-4; D not resolved. CDR1 SNHLY and CDR2 FYNNEI come from the germline V gene. The CDR3 covers 13 residues. V lost 8 bases and J lost 5, with 12 bases in between. DNA for the CDR3: TGTGCCAGCCGGCAGGAGGTAAATGAAAAACTGTTTTTT. Its translation is CASRQEVNEKLFF.

On this clone: Its ends do not fully match the called genes, so a read error is possible. V usage is TRBV7-7 and J usage is TRBJ2-3; weak D call: TRBD2 (5 bases). CDR1 SSHAT and CDR2 FNYEAQ come from the germline V gene (reference sequence). The CDR3 sequence is 15 residues long. CDR3 amino acids: CASSRGSLGTDTQYF. The CDR3 DNA follows: TGTGCTAGCAGCCGAGGGAGTTTAGGTACAGATACGCAGTATTTT. Complete variable domain (other parts from reference TRBV7-7 and TRBJ2-3): GAGVSQSPRYKVTKRGQDVTLRCDPISSHATLYWYQQALGQGPEFLTYFNYEAQPDKSGLPSDRFSAERPEGSISTLTIQRTEQRDSAMYRCASSRGSLGTDTQYFGPGTRLTVL.

The V and J genes are TRBV28 and TRBJ2-7; no reliable D call. Germline V gene lookup returns CDR1 MDHEN and CDR2 SYDVKM. This CDR3 has 12 residues. Trimming pared 10 bases from V and 5 bases from J, leaving 15 bases between. The CDR3 sequence is CATREFSDEQYF. CDR3 in DNA: TGTGCCACCAGAGAGTTCTCGGACGAGCAGTACTTC.

This clone was recorded once. The rearrangement links TRBV24-1 to TRBJ2-1; 7 nucleotides match TRBD2. The germline gives CDR1 KGHDR, CDR2 SFDVKD. This CDR3 has 13 amino acids. Trimming removed 5 bases from V and 10 bases from J; junction bases left unmatched: 7. CDR3 sequence reads: CATSAQGLTEQFF. The DNA of the CDR3 is TGTGCCACCAGTGCCCAGGGACTAACAGAGCAGTTCTTC.

The gene calls are TRBV9 and TRBJ2-5, with 14 bases fitting TRBD2. The CDR3 is 17 amino acids. CDR1 SGDLS and CDR2 YYNGEE come from the germline V gene. V lost 2 bases, J lost 5 bases, and 8 bases stayed unmatched. CDR3: CASSVGTSGRRVETQYF. Written as DNA, the CDR3 is TGTGCCAGCAGCGTCGGGACTAGCGGGAGAAGAGTGGAGACCCAGTACTTC.

This clone was observed a single time. The rearrangement uses TRBV30 and TRBJ2-1, with D tentatively TRBD1 (5 bases). The ends were cut back, 5 bases at V and 4 bases at J, with 18 bases in the middle. The V gene's germline CDR1 is GTSNPN and CDR2 SVGIG (reference sequence). The CDR3 totals 15 residues. In nucleotides, the CDR3 is TGTGCCTGGTACTCTCCCAGGGAATCGTACAATGAGCAGTTCTTC. Protein product: CAWYSPRESYNEQFF. Looking up the rest from reference TRBV30 and TRBJ2-1 gives the full variable domain: SQTIHQWPATLVQPVGSPLSLECTVEGTSNPNLYWYRQAAGRGLQLLFYSVGIGQISSEVPQNLSASRPQDRQFILSSKKLLLSDSGFYLCAWYSPRESYNEQFFGPGTRLTVL.

The chain links TRBV6-4 to TRBJ2-3, with D perhaps given as TRBD1 or TRBD2 (5 bases each). Trimming pared 2 bases from V and 4 bases from J, leaving 7 bases between. Germline CDR1 and CDR2: MRHNA and SNTAGT. The CDR3 has 13 residues. As DNA, the CDR3 is TGTGCCAGCAGTGACAGGGACCCAGATACGCAGTATTTT. Its protein product is CASSDRDPDTQYF.

The genes are TRBV10-2 and TRBJ2-7, with 8 positions matching TRBD1. With 6 bases clipped from V and 0 bases from J, the junction kept 7 bases outside the gene matches. Germline V CDR1 and CDR2: WSHSY, SAAADI. CDR3 length: 15 amino acids. Here the CDR3 reads CASRGQVDPSYEQYF. The CDR3 DNA sequence: TGCGCCAGCAGGGGACAGGTCGACCCCTCCTACGAGCAGTACTTC.

This chain joins TRBV9 and TRBJ2-7, with 8 bases matching TRBD1. The germline V gene has CDR1 SGDLS and CDR2 YYNGEE. Trimming removed 0 bases from V and 6 bases from J; junction bases left unmatched: 5. The CDR3 extends over 14 amino acids. The CDR3 sequence: CASSVVGQGAEQYF. DNA of the CDR3: TGTGCCAGCAGCGTAGTAGGACAGGGAGCCGAGCAGTACTTC.

The chain couples TRBV2 to TRBJ1-4; 9 positions match TRBD1. V shed 9 bases, J shed 2 bases, and the junction held 4 bases outside the gene matches. Germline assignment: CDR1 SNHLY and CDR2 FYNNEI. This CDR3 spans 14 amino acids. In nucleotides, the CDR3 is TGTGCCAGTCGACAGGGGGGCACTAATGAAAAACTGTTTTTT. This codes for CASRQGGTNEKLFF.

DNA of the CDR3: TGCGCCAGCAGCTTGGAATCAGGGAGGGGCACTGAAGCTTTCTTT. Translation gives CASSLESGRGTEAFF. The J gene is TRBJ1-1, the V gene TRBV5-1; D might be TRBD1 (5 bases). Germline CDR1 is SGHRS and CDR2 is YFSETQ. Trimming removed 0 bases from V and 4 bases from J, with 13 bases in between. This CDR3 has 15 amino acids.

This chain connects TRBV20-1 to TRBJ1-1; possibly TRBD1 for D (5 bases). Between the trimmed V and J ends, which lost 3 bases and 7 bases, there was a span of 12 bases. This CDR3 has 12 amino acids. Germline-derived CDR1 and CDR2 are DFQATT and SNEGSKA (reference sequence). DNA of the CDR3: TGCAGTGCTAGTAAAGGGGTGGGTGAAGCTTTCTTT. This translates into CSASKGVGEAFF.

For this clone: The sample holds other DNA sequences that translate to the same CDR3. V usage is TRBV7-2 and J usage is TRBJ2-7; TRBD2 matches 10 bases. J gave up 3 bases and V 5 bases, and 7 bases lay outside the gene matches. Germline loops: CDR1 SGHTA, CDR2 FQGNSA. The CDR3 contains 15 residues. The CDR3 DNA sequence: TGTGCCAGCAGCCCCAGCGGGAGGGTATTCTACGAGCAGTACTTC. It specifies CASSPSGRVFYEQYF.

The rearrangement uses TRBV7-9 and TRBJ2-1; weak D call: TRBD2 (6 bases). The CDR3 extends over 16 amino acids. V was clipped by 1 base and J by 2 bases, with 12 bases between them. Looked up from germline, CDR1 is SEHNR and CDR2 is FQNEAQ (reference sequence). The CDR3 DNA reads TGTGCCAGCAGCTTAGGACCTAGCGATCCCTACAATGAGCAGTTCTTC. It translates to CASSLGPSDPYNEQFF.